The source of this T cell receptor (beta chain) is a study of blood T cell repertoires in COVID-19. The length of the CDR3 is 16 residues. The germline V gene has CDR1 SGDLS and CDR2 YYNGEE. V lost 3 bases to trimming and J lost 4 bases, with 17 bases between them. Measured with immunoSEQ multiplex PCR; TCRdb has only the in-frame clones, and not every one. Counted here are roughly 40,000 clones, 86% occurring once; the ten biggest clones make up over 45%. A single count supports this clone. Material for sequencing was peripheral blood. This receptor was identified in a man between 65 and 85 years old with acute or convalescent COVID-19. The chain is built from TRBV9 and TRBJ2-1, with D possibly matching TRBD2 (6 bases). CDR3 bases: TGTGCCAGCAGCGCCCTGCTGGGAGGATGGTACAATGAGCAGTTCTTC. Translation: CASSALLGGWYNEQFF.